Below, 32 T cell receptor beta chains from the same sample are listed, as sequenced in a study of shared clonotypes between healthy human individuals. Profiling relied on immunoSEQ multiplex PCR, and the TCRdb table lists in-frame clones only, not all of them. The sample holds under 2,500,000 clones, 95% seen once. The sample was naive CD4+ T cells sorted from blood. The subset here: CD45RA+ positively selected. These receptors all come from a man aged 18 to 30 in good health.

The rearrangement joins TRBV6-6 to TRBJ1-6; tentative D call: TRBD1 (5 bases). The CDR3 extends over 15 amino acids. V was cut by 6 bases and J by 8 bases, with 17 bases left in between. Germline V CDR1 and CDR2: MNHNY, SVGAGI (reference sequence). CDR3: CASSPPRGSYSPLHF. CDR3 coding DNA: TGTGCCAGCAGCCCACCCCGGGGGTCTTATTCACCCCTCCACTTT.

The chain couples TRBV29-1 to TRBJ2-7; 7 positions match TRBD1. The junction had 7 bases not matched to a gene; V was cut back by 5 bases and J by 0 bases. Germline values: CDR1 SQVTM, CDR2 ANQGSEA. This CDR3 has 14 amino acids. The CDR3 spells CSVNRDRSSYEQYF. In DNA form, the CDR3 reads TGCAGCGTTAACCGGGACAGAAGCTCCTACGAGCAGTACTTC.

The chain employs TRBV25-1 and TRBJ1-2; possibly TRBD1 for D (5 bases). This CDR3 is built from 13 residues. From germline, CDR1 is MGHDK and CDR2 SYGVNS. V dropped 11 bases and J dropped 0 bases, with 13 bases sitting between them. The CDR3 coding sequence is TGTGCCTCAAGCCCAGGGACTAACTATGGCTACACCTTC. Protein sequence: CASSPGTNYGYTF.

A word on this clone: Other DNA sequences within the sample encode an identical CDR3. This chain connects TRBV5-1 to TRBJ1-1, with 11 bases matching TRBD1. CDR1 is SGHRS and CDR2 is YFSETQ in the germline V gene. With V trimmed by 3 bases and J by 2 bases, 3 bases remained unmatched. This CDR3 spans 15 amino acids. DNA for the CDR3: TGCGCCAGCAGCTCCAGGACAGGGGGCAACACTGAAGCTTTCTTT. This gives the protein CASSSRTGGNTEAFF.

The chain carries TRBV4-1 and TRBJ2-1, with D tentatively TRBD1 or TRBD2 (7 bases each). The ends were cut back, 7 bases at V and 1 base at J, with 20 bases in the middle. Germline-derived CDR1 and CDR2 are MGHRA and YSYEKL. This CDR3 is built from 17 residues. CDR3 in amino acids: CASKSAGQGGSYNEQFF. The CDR3 DNA is TGCGCCAGCAAATCGGCGGGCCAGGGGGGGTCCTACAATGAGCAGTTCTTC.

This clone was detected once. The V gene is TRBV28, the J gene TRBJ1-1; TRBD1 matches 9 bases. Germline CDR1 and CDR2: MDHEN and SYDVKM. The V segment lost 5 bases and the J segment 10 bases; nucleotides outside the gene matches: 11. The length of the CDR3 is 14 residues. The CDR3, as DNA: TGTGCCAGCAGTCGGAAGACAGGGGGGGTGGTAGCTTTCTTT. Translating it yields CASSRKTGGVVAFF.

V gene TRBV28 combines with J gene TRBJ2-7; D is possibly TRBD1 or TRBD2 (5 bases each). Trimming removed 5 bases at V and 4 bases at J, with 24 bases between. Germline V gives CDR1 MDHEN, CDR2 SYDVKM. The CDR3 runs 17 residues. The CDR3 is CASSLPSWGSGGYEQYF. CDR3 DNA: TGTGCCAGCAGTCTTCCGAGCTGGGGGTCCGGCGGGTACGAGCAGTACTTC.

The gene calls are TRBV11-2 and TRBJ2-2, with TRBD1 matching over 8 bases. V shed 7 bases and J 6 bases; nucleotides not matched to a gene: 10. Germline assignment: CDR1 SGHAT and CDR2 FQNNGV. This CDR3 has 15 amino acids. The CDR3 is CASIIGQGGAGELFF. The CDR3 DNA sequence: TGTGCCAGCATCATCGGACAGGGCGGGGCCGGGGAGCTGTTTTTT.

The rearrangement links TRBV14 to TRBJ2-7; D is ambiguous. The length of the CDR3 is 13 residues. Trimming left V 3 bases short and J 6 bases short, with 12 bases between. From germline, CDR1 is SGHDN and CDR2 FVKESK. CDR3 bases: TGTGCCAGCAGCCATATCTCCGAGAGCGAGCAGTACTTC. It translates to CASSHISESEQYF.

V and J are TRBV2 and TRBJ1-1; D remains unclear. Trimming pared 1 base from V and 5 bases from J, leaving 8 bases between. This CDR3 is built from 13 residues. The V gene's germline CDR1 is SNHLY and CDR2 FYNNEI. This chain's CDR3 is CASSEGTVTEAFF. The DNA for the CDR3 is TGTGCCAGCAGTGAAGGGACGGTTACTGAAGCTTTCTTT.

The chain joins TRBV11-2 to TRBJ1-1; weak D call: TRBD1 (6 bases). Germline V gives CDR1 SGHAT, CDR2 FQNNGV. V was cut by 4 bases and J by 5 bases, with 14 bases left in between. CDR3 length equals 14 residues. CDR3 DNA sequence: TGTGCCAGCAGCTATGAGCGCCAGGGGACTGAAGCTTTCTTT. As protein: CASSYERQGTEAFF.

The V call is TRBV10-3, the J call TRBJ2-7; a possible D gene is TRBD2 (6 bases). Per the germline V gene, CDR1 is ENHRY and CDR2 is SYGVKD. The V end was cut by 6 bases, the J end by 0 bases, with 15 bases between. This CDR3 region has 15 residues. This CDR3 is CAISPGLVSSYEQYF. CDR3 bases: TGTGCCATCAGCCCGGGACTGGTGAGCTCCTACGAGCAGTACTTC.

This chain connects TRBV4-2 to TRBJ2-7; possibly TRBD1 or TRBD2 for D (6 bases each). CDR1 is LGHNA, CDR2 YNFKEQ, per germline. This CDR3 is 15 amino acids long. Deletions cut 0 bases from V and 6 bases from J, with 15 bases between. CDR3 loop: CASSQEMGGRSEQYF. DNA of the CDR3: TGTGCCAGCAGCCAAGAAATGGGGGGCCGTTCCGAGCAGTACTTC.

The rearrangement links TRBV10-2 to TRBJ1-2; perhaps TRBD1 as D (5 bases). V was shortened by 10 bases and J by 1 base, with 13 bases between the two germline ends. In germline, CDR1 is WSHSY, CDR2 SAAADI. The CDR3 is made up of 13 amino acids. CDR3 nucleotide sequence: TGCGCCACGAGTGAAGGGGATAACTATGGCTACACCTTC. This translates into CATSEGDNYGYTF.

Concerning this clone: Without the conserved terminal phenylalanine or tryptophan, this CDR3 likely stems from a read error. The DNA is omitted, as the CDR3 cannot be located on it reliably, and the CDR3 follows TCRdb's listing. V and J are TRBV6-1 and TRBJ1-2; the listed D gene, TRBD1, was not tested against the DNA. Germline V CDR1 and CDR2: MNHNS, SASEGT. The CDR3 has 12 residues if both end residues are counted. The CDR3 here is CASTGTGGIFTR.

J is TRBJ2-7 and V is TRBV18, with D perhaps TRBD2 (6 bases). The CDR3 is 14 residues long. Germline loops: CDR1 KGHSH, CDR2 LQKENI. Trimming took 2 bases from V and 6 from J, leaving 14 bases between them. The CDR3 DNA is TGTGCCAGCTCACCAATCGGGGGAATCTCCGAGCAGTACTTC. Its translation is CASSPIGGISEQYF.

The chain is built from TRBV7-2 and TRBJ2-6; D not resolved. CDR3 length: 17 amino acids. Germline CDR1 is SGHTA and CDR2 is FQGNSA. Trimming shortened V by 5 bases and J by 0 bases, and 14 bases separated the two germline ends. The CDR3: CASSLTVLGSGANVLTF. In DNA form, the CDR3 reads TGTGCCAGCAGCCTCACGGTATTAGGCTCTGGGGCCAACGTCCTGACTTTC. The whole variable domain, remainder taken from reference TRBV7-2 and TRBJ2-6, is GAGVSQSPSNKVTEKGKDVELRCDPISGHTALYWYRQSLGQGLEFLIYFQGNSAPDKSGLPSDRFSAERTGGSVSTLTIQRTQQEDSAVYLCASSLTVLGSGANVLTFGAGSRLTVL.

V gene TRBV10-3 combines with J gene TRBJ2-1; 10 bases are shared with TRBD2. The CDR3 sequence is 17 residues long. CDR1 is ENHRY and CDR2 is SYGVKD in the germline V gene. V dropped 0 bases and J dropped 4; count of bases not matched to a gene: 6. CDR3 bases: TGTGCCATCAGTGAGTCCGAGCGGGAGGGCTATTACAATGAGCAGTTCTTC. It translates to CAISESEREGYYNEQFF.

The chain carries TRBV12-5 and TRBJ2-3; D unresolved. The V end was cut by 2 bases, the J end by 2 bases, with 8 bases between. Germline V gene sequence: CDR1 LGHNT, CDR2 FRNRAP. The CDR3 consists of 14 residues. The CDR3, as DNA: TGTGCTAGTGGTTTGACAGCCTACACAGATACGCAGTATTTT. It is translated as CASGLTAYTDTQYF.

The V and J genes are TRBV5-6 and TRBJ2-5; 8 bases agree with TRBD1. CDR3 length: 15 amino acids. Losses at the gene ends were 4 bases for V and 1 base for J; bases not matched to a gene: 6. Germline CDR1 reads SGHDT; CDR2 reads YYEEEE. The CDR3 DNA reads as TGTGCCAGCAGCCAAGGGGGACAGGTCCAAGAGACCCAGTACTTC. Protein product: CASSQGGQVQETQYF. Variable domain in full (rest from reference TRBV5-6 and TRBJ2-5): DAGVTQSPTHLIKTRGQQVTLRCSPKSGHDTVSWYQQALGQGPQFIFQYYEEEERQRGNFPDRFSGHQFPNYSSELNVNALLLGDSALYLCASSQGGQVQETQYFGPGTRLLVL.

This sequence joins TRBV9 and TRBJ2-3; D ambiguous. This CDR3 spans 13 amino acids. In germline, CDR1 is SGDLS, CDR2 YYNGEE. Trimming pared 3 bases from V and 5 bases from J, leaving 10 bases between. CDR3 coding DNA: TGTGCCAGCAGCGGCCCTTTGGGAGATACGCAGTATTTT. Its protein product is CASSGPLGDTQYF.

This chain joins TRBV27 and TRBJ2-7; 7 bases match TRBD1. This CDR3 has 14 amino acids. V gave up 8 bases and J gave up 6 bases; unmatched junction bases: 13. Germline-derived CDR1 and CDR2 are MNHEY and SMNVEV (reference sequence). CDR3 sequence: CASRRGAGGFEQYF. CDR3 DNA sequence: TGTGCCAGCCGCCGAGGAGCAGGGGGTTTCGAGCAGTACTTC.

The rearrangement uses TRBV6-6 and TRBJ1-2, with 8 bases that match TRBD1. This CDR3 comprises 14 residues. The J segment lost 4 bases and the V segment lost 2 bases, leaving 3 bases of the junction unmatched. Germline V gene lookup returns CDR1 MNHNY and CDR2 SVGAGI (reference sequence). The CDR3 DNA is TGTGCCAGCAGTTACCCGCAGGGGGCCTATGGCTACACCTTC. It yields the protein CASSYPQGAYGYTF.

This rearrangement joins TRBV25-1 to TRBJ2-7; no definite D call. This CDR3 is built from 14 residues. The germline V gene encodes CDR1 MGHDK and CDR2 SYGVNS. Trimming removed 0 bases at V and 0 bases at J, with 6 bases between. The CDR3 region has the DNA TGTGCCAGCAGTGAATATTACAGCTCCTACGAGCAGTACTTC. Its translation: CASSEYYSSYEQYF.

The rearrangement joins TRBV7-2 to TRBJ1-5; 9 nucleotides align to TRBD1. CDR1 is SGHTA, CDR2 FQGNSA, per germline. The CDR3 extends over 15 amino acids. Trimming removed 5 bases from V and 4 bases from J; junction bases left unmatched: 6. CDR3 DNA: TGTGCCAGCAGCCGGGGAGGGACAGGGAATCAGCCCCAGCATTTT. Its translation is CASSRGGTGNQPQHF.

The gene calls are TRBV28 and TRBJ2-7; 7 bases align to TRBD2. There are 12 residues in the CDR3. Germline V gives CDR1 MDHEN, CDR2 SYDVKM. Losses at the gene ends were 9 bases for V and 12 bases for J; bases not matched to a gene: 14. The DNA of the CDR3 is TGTGCCAGGGGGAGGGCCCCCCGGGCGGGGTACTTC. This translates into CARGRAPRAGYF.

The chain joins TRBV4-2 to TRBJ2-4, with D possibly being TRBD1 or TRBD2 (6 bases each). The CDR3 loop spans 16 amino acids. The V and J ends lost 4 bases and 3 bases respectively, with 16 bases between them. Germline CDR1 reads LGHNA; CDR2 reads YNFKEQ. The DNA for the CDR3 is TGTGCCAGCAGCCTCCAGAGGGGGGAGGACAAAAACATTCAGTACTTC. Translation: CASSLQRGEDKNIQYF.

J is TRBJ2-3 and V is TRBV18; tentatively, D is TRBD1 (5 bases). The CDR3 contains 16 residues. Germline V gene lookup returns CDR1 KGHSH and CDR2 LQKENI. Trimming removed 4 bases at V and 1 base at J, with 15 bases between. CDR3 sequence: CASSQPIRGGTDTQYF. The CDR3 DNA follows: TGTGCCAGCTCACAGCCAATTAGGGGTGGCACAGATACGCAGTATTTT. The whole variable domain, filled in from reference TRBV18 and TRBJ2-3, reads NAGVMQNPRHLVRRRGQEARLRCSPMKGHSHVYWYRQLPEEGLKFMVYLQKENIIDESGMPKERFSAEFPKEGPSILRIQQVVRGDSAAYFCASSQPIRGGTDTQYFGPGTRLTVL.

The gene calls are TRBV4-1 and TRBJ1-2; 7 bases are shared with TRBD1. Germline assignment: CDR1 MGHRA and CDR2 YSYEKL. V dropped 5 bases and J dropped 2; count of bases not matched to a gene: 8. The CDR3 contains 15 residues. DNA of the CDR3: TGCGCCAGCAGCGCCCCGGACAGGACGAACTATGGCTACACCTTC. Its translation is CASSAPDRTNYGYTF.

This clone was picked up one time. This chain uses TRBV9 with TRBJ1-6, with no clear D. Germline loops: CDR1 SGDLS, CDR2 YYNGEE. V lost 3 bases, J lost 0 bases, and 1 base lay in between. The CDR3 sequence is 13 residues long. The CDR3 DNA sequence: TGTGCCAGCAGCGCCTCCTATAATTCACCCCTCCACTTT. This sequence encodes CASSASYNSPLHF.

This sequence joins TRBV27 and TRBJ2-1; TRBD2 aligns across 8 bases. Trimming at V came to 3 bases and at J to 8 bases, leaving 6 bases not matched to a gene. The CDR3 runs to 14 residues. Germline V gives CDR1 MNHEY, CDR2 SMNVEV (reference sequence). The CDR3 DNA reads TGTGCCAGCAGTTTGGCGGGAGGATACGATGAGCAGTTCTTC. It codes for CASSLAGGYDEQFF.

With regard to this clone: The identical CDR3 is also encoded by other nucleotide sequences in the sample. As DNA, the CDR3 is TGTGCCAGCAGTAGACCAGGAGGAGAGACCCAGTACTTC. Protein sequence: CASSRPGGETQYF. The J gene is TRBJ2-5, the V gene TRBV5-4, with TRBD2 as a possible D gene (5 bases). Germline lookup yields CDR1 SGHNT and CDR2 YYREEE (reference sequence). Trimming removed 5 bases from V and 4 bases from J, with 12 bases in between. The CDR3 consists of 13 residues.